This T cell receptor (beta chain) was recorded in a study of blood T cell repertoires in COVID-19. Study-wide context: From T cells, B-cell-depleted T cells, or PBMCs came the material, which was cDNA or gDNA.

Participants' own reports of clinical history determined their cohort assignment. Germline trimming cut 7 bases from V and 2 bases from J; bases unmatched to any gene: 7. The germline V gene has CDR1 KGHDR and CDR2 SFDVKD. The CDR3 has 14 amino acids. In the original processing: By means of reference gene primer amplification, nucleated cell counts were estimated. Libraries were prepared by immunoSEQ multiplex PCR; TCRdb keeps only in-frame clonotypes and omits some of them. The V and J calls and clone size come from that table; D and trimming were worked out from the DNA. Counted here are some 500,000 clones, approximately 88% occurring once; the ten biggest clones make up roughly 1.9%.

The J gene is TRBJ2-7, the V gene TRBV24-1; 7 bases are a match to TRBD1. Sequenced input: PBMCs or T cells enriched from blood (not recorded which). This receptor was obtained from a woman in her thirties or forties who had recovered from COVID-19. The CDR3 is CATSVQDRPYEQYF. As DNA, the CDR3 is TGTGCCACCAGCGTCCAGGACAGGCCCTACGAGCAGTACTTC.